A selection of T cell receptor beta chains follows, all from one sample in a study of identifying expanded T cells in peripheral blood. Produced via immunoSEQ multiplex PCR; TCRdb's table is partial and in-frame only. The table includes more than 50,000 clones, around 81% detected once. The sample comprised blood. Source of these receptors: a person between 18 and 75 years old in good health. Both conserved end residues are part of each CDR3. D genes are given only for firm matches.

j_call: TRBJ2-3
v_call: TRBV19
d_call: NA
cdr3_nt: TGTGCCAGTAGTAGGGGCGTGGATACGCAGTATTTT
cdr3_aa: CASSRGVDTQYF

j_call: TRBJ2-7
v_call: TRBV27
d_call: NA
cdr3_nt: TGTGCCAGCAGTTTAAGGGGGGCCTACGAGCAGTACTTC
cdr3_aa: CASSLRGAYEQYF

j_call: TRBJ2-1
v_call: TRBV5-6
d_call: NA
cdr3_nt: TGTGCCAGCAGCTTGGGGGGGAGGCCCTACAATGAGCAGTTCTTC
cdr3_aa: CASSLGGRPYNEQFF

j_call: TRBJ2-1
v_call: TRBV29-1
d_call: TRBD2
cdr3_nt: TGCAGCGTTGCCTGGACTAGCGGGAGGTCCTACAATGAGCAGTTCTTC
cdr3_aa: CSVAWTSGRSYNEQFF

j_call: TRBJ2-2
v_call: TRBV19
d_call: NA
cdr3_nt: TGTGCCAGTAGTGATGCGGGACAGAACACCGGGGAGCTGTTTTTT
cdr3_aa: CASSDAGQNTGELFF

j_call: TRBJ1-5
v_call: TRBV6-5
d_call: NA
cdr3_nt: TGTGCCAGCCGGCCGGGGCCCATGAGAAATCAGCCCCAGCATTTT
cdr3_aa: CASRPGPMRNQPQHF

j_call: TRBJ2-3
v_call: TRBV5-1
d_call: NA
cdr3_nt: TGCGCCAGCAGCTTGGTGGGGGACGTTAGCACAGATACGCAGTATTTT
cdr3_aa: CASSLVGDVSTDTQYF

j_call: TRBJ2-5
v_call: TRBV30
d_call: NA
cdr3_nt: TGTGCCTGGAAACAGGGTATGGGGGAGACCCAGTACTTC
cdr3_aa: CAWKQGMGETQYF

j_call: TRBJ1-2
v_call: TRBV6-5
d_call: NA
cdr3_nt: TGTGCCAGCAGTTATACGGGGGCCGACTATGGCTACACCTTC
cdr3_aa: CASSYTGADYGYTF

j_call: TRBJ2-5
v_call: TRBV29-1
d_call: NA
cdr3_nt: TGCAGCGTTGAAGGTGTACGCGAGACCCAGTACTTC
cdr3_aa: CSVEGVRETQYF

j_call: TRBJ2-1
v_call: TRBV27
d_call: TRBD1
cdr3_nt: TGTGCCAGTTCATTCGGGACAGGGCACAATGAGCAGTTCTTC
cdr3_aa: CASSFGTGHNEQFF

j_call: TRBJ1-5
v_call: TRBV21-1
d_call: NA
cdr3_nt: TGTGCCAGCAGCCCTAATCACTCCGCTGGGGGTAATCAGCCCCAGCATTTT
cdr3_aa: CASSPNHSAGGNQPQHF

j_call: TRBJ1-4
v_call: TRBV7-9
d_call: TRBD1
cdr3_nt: TGTGCCAGCAGCTTAGGCGGGACAGGGAGTGAAAAACTGTTTTTT
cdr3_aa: CASSLGGTGSEKLFF

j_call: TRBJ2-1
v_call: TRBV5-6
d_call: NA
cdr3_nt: TGTGCCAGCAGCTTGAATCCTCGGCGGAACAATGAGCAGTTCTTC
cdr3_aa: CASSLNPRRNNEQFF

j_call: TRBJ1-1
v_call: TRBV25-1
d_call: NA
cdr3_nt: TGTGCCAGCAGTGAAAGGGGGAACACTGAAGCTTTCTTT
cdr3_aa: CASSERGNTEAFF

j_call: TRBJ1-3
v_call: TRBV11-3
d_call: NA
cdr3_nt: TGTGCCAGCAGCTTAAACTCAGACGCCTCTGGAAACACCATATATTTT
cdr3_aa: CASSLNSDASGNTIYF

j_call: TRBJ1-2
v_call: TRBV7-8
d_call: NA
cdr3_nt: TGTGCCAGCAGCAGCCGTGACAGGTCCCTCGGAGGCTACACCTTC
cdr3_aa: CASSSRDRSLGGYTF